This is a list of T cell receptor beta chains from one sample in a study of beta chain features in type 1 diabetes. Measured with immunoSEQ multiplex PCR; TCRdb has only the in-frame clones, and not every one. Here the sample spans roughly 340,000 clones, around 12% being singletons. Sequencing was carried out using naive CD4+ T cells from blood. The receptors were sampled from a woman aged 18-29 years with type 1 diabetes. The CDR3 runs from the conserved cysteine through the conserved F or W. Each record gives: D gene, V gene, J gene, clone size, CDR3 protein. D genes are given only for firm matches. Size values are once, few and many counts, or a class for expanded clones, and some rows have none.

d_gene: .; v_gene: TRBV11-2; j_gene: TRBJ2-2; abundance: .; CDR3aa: CASSPKQKTTKNTGELFF
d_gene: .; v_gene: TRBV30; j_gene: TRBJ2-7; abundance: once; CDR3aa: CAWTRGHEQYF
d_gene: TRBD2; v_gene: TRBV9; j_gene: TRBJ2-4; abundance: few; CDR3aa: CASSVGTSGGRGNIQYF
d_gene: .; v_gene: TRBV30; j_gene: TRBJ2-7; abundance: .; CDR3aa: CAWSTGGVNEQYF
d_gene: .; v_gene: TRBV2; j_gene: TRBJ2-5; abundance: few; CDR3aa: CASSVQTPQETQYF
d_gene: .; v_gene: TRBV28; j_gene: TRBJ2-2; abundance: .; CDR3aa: CASSSFEKFF
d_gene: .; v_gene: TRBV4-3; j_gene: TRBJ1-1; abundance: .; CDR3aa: CASSQTGTDTEAFF
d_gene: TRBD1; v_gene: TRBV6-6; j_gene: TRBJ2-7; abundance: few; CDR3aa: CASRGQTYEQYF
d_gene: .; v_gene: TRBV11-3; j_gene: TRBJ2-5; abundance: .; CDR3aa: CASSLIGGGGTQYF
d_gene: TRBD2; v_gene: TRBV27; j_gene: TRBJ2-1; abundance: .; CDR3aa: CATNGLAGGNEQFF
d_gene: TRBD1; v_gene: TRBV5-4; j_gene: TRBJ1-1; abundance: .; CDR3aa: CASSPGQGWNTEAFF
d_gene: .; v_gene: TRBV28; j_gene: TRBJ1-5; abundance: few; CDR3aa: CASSSPWAGYQPQHF
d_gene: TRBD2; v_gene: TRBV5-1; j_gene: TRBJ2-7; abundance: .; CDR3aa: CASSFGSREAYEQYF
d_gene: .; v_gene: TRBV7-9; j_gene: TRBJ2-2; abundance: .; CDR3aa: CASNPSGFTGELFF
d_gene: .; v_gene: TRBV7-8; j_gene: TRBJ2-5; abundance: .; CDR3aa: CASNLRGGQETQYF
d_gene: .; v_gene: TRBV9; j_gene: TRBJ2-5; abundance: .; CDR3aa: CASSLGGAGGQETQYF
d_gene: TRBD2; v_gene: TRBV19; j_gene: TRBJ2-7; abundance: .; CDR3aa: CANQTGGEQYF
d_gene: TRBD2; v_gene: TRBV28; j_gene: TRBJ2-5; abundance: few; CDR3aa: CASSLGREETQYF
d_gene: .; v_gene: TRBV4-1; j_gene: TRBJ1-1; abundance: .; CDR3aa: CASSQPDTAEAFF
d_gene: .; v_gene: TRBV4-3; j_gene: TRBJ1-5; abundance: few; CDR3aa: CASSQGPESAAPQHF
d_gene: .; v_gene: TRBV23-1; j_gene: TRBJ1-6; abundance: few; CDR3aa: CASSQSDSTGSPLHF
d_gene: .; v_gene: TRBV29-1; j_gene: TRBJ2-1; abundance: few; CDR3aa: CSVATSYNEQFF
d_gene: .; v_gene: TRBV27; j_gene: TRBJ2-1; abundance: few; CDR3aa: CASSLPLKNEQFF
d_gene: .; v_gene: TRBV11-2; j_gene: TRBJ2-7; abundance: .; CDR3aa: CASSGPGVSEQYF
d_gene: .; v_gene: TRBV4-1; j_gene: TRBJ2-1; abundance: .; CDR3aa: CASSQQWGLDRNEQFF
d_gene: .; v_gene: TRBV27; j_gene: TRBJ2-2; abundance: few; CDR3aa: CASSLHMDRNTGELFF
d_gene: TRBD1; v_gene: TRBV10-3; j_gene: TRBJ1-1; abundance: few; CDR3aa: CAARTTGTNTEAFF
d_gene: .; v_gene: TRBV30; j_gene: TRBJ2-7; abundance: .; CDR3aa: CAWGGTPGPGQYF
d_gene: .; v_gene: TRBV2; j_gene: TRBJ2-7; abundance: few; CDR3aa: CASSGYTYEQYF
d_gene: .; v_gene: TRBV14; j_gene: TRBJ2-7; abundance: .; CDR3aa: CASSRSSYEQYF
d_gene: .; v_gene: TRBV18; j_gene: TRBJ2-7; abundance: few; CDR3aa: CASSPPAGSIYEQYF
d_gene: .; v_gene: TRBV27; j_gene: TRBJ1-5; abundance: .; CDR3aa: CASSSPPDSANQPQHF
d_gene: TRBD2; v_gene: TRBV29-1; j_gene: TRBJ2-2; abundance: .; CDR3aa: CSAGGTSGRTGELFF
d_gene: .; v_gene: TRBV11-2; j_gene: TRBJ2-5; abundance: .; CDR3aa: CASSRGETQYF
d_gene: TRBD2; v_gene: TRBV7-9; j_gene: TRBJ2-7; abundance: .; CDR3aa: CASSFQTSGFYEQYF
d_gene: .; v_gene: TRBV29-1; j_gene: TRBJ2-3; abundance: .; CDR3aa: CSVEEAHGTDTQYF
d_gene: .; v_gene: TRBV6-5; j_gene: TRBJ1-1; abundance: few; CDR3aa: CASSSRADTEAFF
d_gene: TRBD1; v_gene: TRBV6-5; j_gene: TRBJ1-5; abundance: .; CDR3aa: CASSSIQGQPQHF
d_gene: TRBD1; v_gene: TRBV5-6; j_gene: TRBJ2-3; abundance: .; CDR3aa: CASSLPGQDITDTQYF
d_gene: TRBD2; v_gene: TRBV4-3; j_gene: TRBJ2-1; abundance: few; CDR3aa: CASSPGLAGGRNEQFF
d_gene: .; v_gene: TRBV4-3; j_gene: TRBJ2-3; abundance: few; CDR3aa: CASSQSPSTDTQYF
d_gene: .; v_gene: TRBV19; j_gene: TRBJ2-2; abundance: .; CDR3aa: CASSPPEKIQTGELFF
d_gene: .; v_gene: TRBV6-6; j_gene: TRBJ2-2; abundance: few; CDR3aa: CASRGQATGELFF
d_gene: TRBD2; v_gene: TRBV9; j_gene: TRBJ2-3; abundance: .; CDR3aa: CASSVKAGNTDTQYF
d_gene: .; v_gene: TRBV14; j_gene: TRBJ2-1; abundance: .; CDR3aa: CASSPSMSEQFF
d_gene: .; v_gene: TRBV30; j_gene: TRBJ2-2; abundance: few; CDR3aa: CAWMEPWMRGELFF
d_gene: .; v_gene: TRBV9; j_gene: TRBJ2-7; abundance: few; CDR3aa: CASSARQLPYEQYF
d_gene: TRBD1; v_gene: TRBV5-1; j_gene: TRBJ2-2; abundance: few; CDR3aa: CASSSSGTANTGELFF
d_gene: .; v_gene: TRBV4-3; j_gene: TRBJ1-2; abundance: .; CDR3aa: CASSQDVSRGWYGYTF
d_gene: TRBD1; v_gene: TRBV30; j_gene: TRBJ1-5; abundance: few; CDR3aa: CAWDRGPYSNQPQHF
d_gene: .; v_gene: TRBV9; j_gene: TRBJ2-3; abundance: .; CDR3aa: CASSPGWGDTDTQYF
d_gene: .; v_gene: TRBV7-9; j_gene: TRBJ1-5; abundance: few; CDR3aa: CASSALGTPDQPQHF
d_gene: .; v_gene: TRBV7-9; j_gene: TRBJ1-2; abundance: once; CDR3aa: CASSSRTILQAKANYGYTF
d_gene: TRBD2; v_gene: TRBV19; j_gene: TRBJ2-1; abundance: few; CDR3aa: CASNWLAGGRNEQFF
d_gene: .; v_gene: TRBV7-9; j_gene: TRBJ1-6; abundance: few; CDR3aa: CASSGPGGYNSPLHF
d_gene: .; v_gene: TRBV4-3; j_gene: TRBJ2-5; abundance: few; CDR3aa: CASSQSGEETQYF